The 9 T cell receptor beta chains below all came from one sample that was sequenced in a study of PD-1 blockade in classical Hodgkin lymphoma. Here immunoSEQ multiplex PCR was the method, and the copy in TCRdb shows in-frame clones only, minus some. The data hold 30,000 to 35,000 clones, with roughly 80% observed a single time. Each patient experienced a relapse that followed autologous stem cell transplantation, and brentuximab vedotin exposure varied. Sequencing used peripheral blood mononuclear cells (PBMCs), obtained at baseline. The receptors originated from a human donor with classical Hodgkin lymphoma.

The V and J genes are TRBV6-6 and TRBJ2-1, with TRBD2 matching over 11 bases. The germline V gene has CDR1 MNHNY and CDR2 SVGAGI (reference sequence). This CDR3 comprises 15 residues. Germline trimming cut 7 bases from V and 4 bases from J; bases unmatched to any gene: 6. The CDR3 region has the DNA TGTGCCAGCACCCCCGGGACTAGCGGATACAATGAGCAGTTCTTC. Its translation: CASTPGTSGYNEQFF.

This clone has only one observation. This rearrangement joins TRBV5-8 to TRBJ2-4; D is unresolved. The CDR3 length is 14 residues. Looked up from germline, CDR1 is SGHTS and CDR2 is YDEGEE. Trimming stripped 4 bases from V and 2 bases from J, with 10 bases between. The CDR3 sequence: CASSPVTSKNIQYF. The CDR3 DNA reads TGTGCCAGCAGCCCGGTAACCTCCAAAAACATTCAGTACTTC.

This clone is classed as medium-sized (0.01 to 0.1%). The CDR3 DNA is TGTGCCAGCTCCAGGGGCGGGGAGGATGGCTACACCTTC. It encodes CASSRGGEDGYTF. The chain uses TRBV6-6 and TRBJ1-2; D perhaps matches TRBD1 (6 bases). Germline V lookup: CDR1 MNHNY, CDR2 SVGAGI (reference sequence). The CDR3 loop spans 13 amino acids. Trimming removed 8 bases at V and 6 bases at J, with 16 bases between.

The V gene is TRBV7-2, the J gene TRBJ2-2; 8 nucleotides line up with TRBD1. The CDR3 runs 13 residues. CDR1 and CDR2 from the germline V gene are SGHTA and FQGNSA. Losses at the gene ends were 6 bases for V and 5 bases for J; bases not matched to a gene: 2. CDR3 sequence: CASSRQGTGELFF. CDR3 DNA: TGTGCCAGCAGTCGACAGGGGACCGGGGAGCTGTTTTTT.

The chain has TRBV5-1 and TRBJ2-7; 9 bases are a match to TRBD1. V gave up 4 bases and J gave up 5 bases; unmatched junction bases: 7. This CDR3 region has 14 residues. Germline V CDR1 and CDR2: SGHRS, YFSETQ. The chain's CDR3 is CASSAGQGLNEQYF. CDR3 bases: TGCGCCAGCAGCGCGGGACAGGGCTTAAACGAGCAGTACTTC. Drawing the rest from reference TRBV5-1 and TRBJ2-7, the complete variable domain is KAGVTQTPRYLIKTRGQQVTLSCSPISGHRSVSWYQQTPGQGLQFLFEYFSETQRNKGNFPGRFSGRQFSNSRSEMNVSTLELGDSALYLCASSAGQGLNEQYFGPGTRLTVT.

This rearrangement joins TRBV11-3 to TRBJ2-5; TRBD1 aligns across 7 bases. After removal of 5 bases from V and 5 bases from J, the junction contained 8 bases not matched to a gene. The CDR3 is 14 residues long. Per the germline V gene, CDR1 is SGHNT and CDR2 is YENEEA. The chain's CDR3 is CASSPNRGTETQYF. The CDR3, as DNA: TGTGCCAGCAGCCCAAACAGGGGTACGGAGACCCAGTACTTC.

This chain connects TRBV5-1 to TRBJ1-2, with a weak D call TRBD1 (5 bases). The CDR3 length is 14 residues. The germline gives CDR1 SGHRS, CDR2 YFSETQ. Deletions cut 3 bases from V and 8 bases from J, with 17 bases between. CDR3 region: CASSYQTVDDGYTF. The CDR3 DNA sequence: TGCGCCAGCAGCTATCAGACAGTGGATGACGGCTACACCTTC.

This clone was counted a few times. Distinct nucleotide sequences in the sample also encode this CDR3. This chain joins TRBV9 and TRBJ2-2; D remains unclear. The CDR3 loop spans 12 amino acids. CDR1 and CDR2 from the germline V gene are SGDLS and YYNGEE. Trimming removed 4 bases from V and 2 bases from J, with 3 bases in between. CDR3 in amino acids: CASSLNTGELFF. The CDR3, as DNA: TGTGCCAGCAGCTTAAACACCGGGGAGCTGTTTTTT.

This chain joins TRBV5-1 and TRBJ1-1; D is possibly TRBD1 (6 bases). The germline V gene encodes CDR1 SGHRS and CDR2 YFSETQ. Trimming left V 7 bases short and J 1 base short, with 14 bases between. CDR3 length equals 14 residues. CDR3 loop: CASGVQGPNTEAFF. In nucleotides, the CDR3 is TGCGCCAGCGGAGTACAGGGACCGAACACTGAAGCTTTCTTT.